The clone carrying this TCR beta chain was observed once. The entry originates in a study of blood T cell repertoires in COVID-19. The assay was immunoSEQ multiplex PCR, and TCRdb's table has in-frame clones only and misses some. The sample contains about 180,000 clones, approximately 91% of which appear only once. The origin of this receptor is a man aged 45-60 years with acute or convalescent COVID-19. The sample taken for sequencing was peripheral blood.

Here the CDR3 reads CASNILAGGPGETQYF. CDR3 coding DNA: TGTGCCAGCAACATCCTAGCGGGAGGGCCCGGAGAGACCCAGTACTTC. V is TRBV9 and J is TRBJ2-5, with 12 nucleotides matching TRBD2. The CDR3 runs to 16 residues. Germline V gene lookup returns CDR1 SGDLS and CDR2 YYNGEE. V shed 6 bases and J 4 bases; nucleotides not matched to a gene: 10.